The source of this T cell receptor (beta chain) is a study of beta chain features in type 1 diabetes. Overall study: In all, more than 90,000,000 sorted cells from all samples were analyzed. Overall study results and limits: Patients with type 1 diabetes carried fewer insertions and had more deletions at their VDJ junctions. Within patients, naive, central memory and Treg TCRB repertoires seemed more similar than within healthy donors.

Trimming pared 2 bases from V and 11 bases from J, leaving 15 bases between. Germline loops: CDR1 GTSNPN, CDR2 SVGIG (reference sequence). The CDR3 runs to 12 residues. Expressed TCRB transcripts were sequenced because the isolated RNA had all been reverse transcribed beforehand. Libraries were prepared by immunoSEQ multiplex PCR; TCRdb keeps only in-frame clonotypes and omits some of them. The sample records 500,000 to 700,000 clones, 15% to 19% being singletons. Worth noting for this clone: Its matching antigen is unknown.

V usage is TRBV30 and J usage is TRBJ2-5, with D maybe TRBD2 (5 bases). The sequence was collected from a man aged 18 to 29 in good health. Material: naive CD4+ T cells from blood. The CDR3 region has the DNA TGTGCCTGGAGTTTAGGGTTGTGGGAGCAGTACTTC. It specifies CAWSLGLWEQYF. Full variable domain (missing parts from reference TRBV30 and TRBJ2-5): SQTIHQWPATLVQPVGSPLSLECTVEGTSNPNLYWYRQAAGRGLQLLFYSVGIGQISSEVPQNLSASRPQDRQFILSSKKLLLSDSGFYLCAWSLGLWEQYFGPGTRLLVL.